These T cell receptor beta chains were read from a single sample in a study of cytomegalovirus exposure and HLA in healthy donors. Assay used: immunoSEQ multiplex PCR; TCRdb lists only in-frame clones, some missing. In the table there are hundreds of thousands of clones, about 87% of which are singletons. Sequenced input: PBMCs. The receptors derive from a woman aged 18-35 years in good health and CMV-seronegative. CDR3s include the opening cysteine and the closing phenylalanine or tryptophan. The D gene is left open where the match is weak. The size of a clone is reported for some rows only, either as once, few or many, or as a class for expanded clones.

clone_size d_call j_call v_call cdr3_nt cdr3_aa
. . TRBJ1-1 TRBV11-3 TGTGCCAGCAGCCCCCCCTACTACACTGAAGCTTTCTTT CASSPPYYTEAFF
. . TRBJ1-2 TRBV19 TGTGCCAGTAGTATGGACCCTGCTAGCCTCTATGGCTACACCTTC CASSMDPASLYGYTF
. TRBD2 TRBJ2-2 TRBV7-9 TGTGCCAGCAGCTTAGTCGCCGGGGGGGCCTGGACCGGGGAGCTGTTTTTT CASSLVAGGAWTGELFF
. TRBD1 TRBJ1-4 TRBV7-2 TGTGCCAGCAGCTACGACAGGGCGCCTGAAAAACTGTTTTTT CASSYDRAPEKLFF
. . TRBJ2-2 TRBV4-2 TGTGCCAGCAGCCATCCGGGTCAGGGGAAAATCGGGGAGCTGTTTTTT CASSHPGQGKIGELFF
. TRBD2 TRBJ2-2 TRBV19 TGTGCCAGTAGTGGGACTAGCGGCGGGGAGCTGTTTTTT CASSGTSGGELFF
. TRBD2 TRBJ2-7 TRBV10-2 TGCGCCAGCAGTGGGGTTAGCGGGGGCTACGAGCAGTACTTC CASSGVSGGYEQYF
. TRBD2 TRBJ2-7 TRBV6-7 TGTGCCAGCCTTCGGACTAGCGGGGGCTCCTACGAGCAGTACTTC CASLRTSGGSYEQYF
. . TRBJ2-1 TRBV6-6 TGTGCCAGCAGTTTGCCCCGGGGTGGGACCTACAATGAGCAGTTCTTC CASSLPRGGTYNEQFF
. . TRBJ1-1 TRBV9 TGTGCCAGCAGCGTAGGGGTCAGAGAGGGAGCTGAAGCTTTCTTT CASSVGVREGAEAFF
. . TRBJ2-5 TRBV11-1 TGTGCCCCAGGGGAAGCACCGGGGGAGACCCAGTACTTC CAPGEAPGETQYF
. . TRBJ2-7 TRBV6-1 TGTGCCAGCAGGTCGGGTGACGAGCAGTACTTC CASRSGDEQYF
. TRBD1 TRBJ2-2 TRBV6-5 TGTGCCACCACGGACAGGGGGCCGAGCACCGGGGAGCTGTTTTTT CATTDRGPSTGELFF
. . TRBJ1-4 TRBV30 TGTGCCTGGAGTATATGGGGGGGGGATGAAAAACTGTTTTTT CAWSIWGGDEKLFF
. TRBD2 TRBJ2-1 TRBV27 TGTGCCAGCAGTAATCCTAGCGGGGGGGTGTACAATGAGCAGTTCTTC CASSNPSGGVYNEQFF
. TRBD1 TRBJ1-6 TRBV30 TGTGCCTGGACACCGGGACAGACTAATTCACCCCTCCACTTT CAWTPGQTNSPLHF
. TRBD1 TRBJ2-7 TRBV6-5 TGTGCCAGCAAAGGAACAGGGGGTGTGGGCGAGCAGTACTTC CASKGTGGVGEQYF
. . TRBJ1-2 TRBV6-5 TGTGCCAGCAGTTACGGACAGCTCTATGGCTACACCTTC CASSYGQLYGYTF
. TRBD1 TRBJ2-1 TRBV5-1 TGCGCCAGCAGCTTGGACAGGGACAGGGATGGACGTTTATACAATGAGCAGTTCTTC CASSLDRDRDGRLYNEQFF
few . TRBJ2-7 TRBV4-1 TGCGCCAGCAGCCAAGGTACAAGTACCTACGAGCAGTACTTC CASSQGTSTYEQYF
. TRBD2 TRBJ2-3 TRBV27 TGTGCCAGCAGCTACGGACGGCGGTCACTAGCGGGGGTTAGCACAGATACGCAGTATTTT CASSYGRRSLAGVSTDTQYF
. TRBD1 TRBJ1-4 TRBV27 TGTGCCAGCAGTGGAACAGGGGCCCCGGGTGAAAAACTGTTTTTT CASSGTGAPGEKLFF